A single sample is the source of the 19 T cell receptor beta chains below, sequenced in a study of neurological immune-mediated disorders. MiXCR was run by TCRdb on the 5' RACE reads, yielding one entry per CDR3 protein. The data show roughly 70,000 distinct CDR3 sequences, around 5.5% seen once. Sequencing was performed on PBMCs. The receptors come from a woman aged 25 to 39 with multiple sclerosis.

V is TRBV20-1 and J is TRBJ2-2, with 13 bases lining up with TRBD2. The germline CDR1 and CDR2 sequences are DFQATT and SNEGSKA (reference sequence). Trimming at V came to 3 bases and at J to 4 bases, leaving 2 bases not matched to a gene. The CDR3 is 15 residues long. The CDR3 DNA sequence: TGCAGTGCTAGCCGGACTAGCGGGGGCACCGGGGAGCTGTTTTTT. Amino acid sequence: CSASRTSGGTGELFF.

This clonotype was counted many times. The chain uses TRBV11-2 and TRBJ2-5, with TRBD1 as a possible D gene (5 bases). There are 13 residues in the CDR3. Germline CDR1 SGHAT, CDR2 FQNNGV. V lost 0 bases to trimming and J lost 5 bases, with 7 bases between them. CDR3 DNA: TGTGCCAGCAGCTTAGAATCAGGGGAGACCCAGTACTTC. Translation: CASSLESGETQYF.

This clonotype came up many times. This chain uses TRBV2 with TRBJ1-1; D ambiguous. This CDR3 has 10 amino acids. V shed 3 bases and J shed 7 bases, with 3 bases lying between them. The germline V gene has CDR1 SNHLY and CDR2 FYNNEI. The DNA of the CDR3 is TGTGCCAGCAGTGATGGTGAAGCTTTCTTT. This gives the protein CASSDGEAFF.

The chain has TRBV14 and TRBJ2-4; D uncertain. Germline-derived CDR1 and CDR2 are SGHDN and FVKESK. There are 14 residues in the CDR3. The V end was cut by 5 bases, the J end by 0 bases, with 8 bases between. The CDR3: CASSRDLAKNIQYF. CDR3 DNA sequence: TGTGCCAGCAGCAGGGATCTAGCCAAAAACATTCAGTACTTC.

This clonotype was observed at least ten times. V is TRBV7-9 and J is TRBJ2-1, with TRBD2 matching over 7 bases. The germline V gene has CDR1 SEHNR and CDR2 FQNEAQ (reference sequence). Trimming removed 5 bases from V and 8 bases from J; junction bases left unmatched: 18. The CDR3 contains 17 residues. The CDR3 here is CASSLPTSNNAPDEQFF. CDR3 DNA: TGTGCCAGCAGCCTACCGACTAGCAACAACGCCCCGGATGAGCAGTTCTTC.

This clonotype has ten or more counts. The CDR3 DNA sequence: TGCAGTGCTAGAGACAGAGAGAACTATGGCTACACCTTC. As protein: CSARDRENYGYTF. The chain is built from TRBV20-1 and TRBJ1-2; no clear D gene. Germline CDR1 reads DFQATT; CDR2 reads SNEGSKA (reference sequence). Trimming removed 0 bases at V and 2 bases at J, with 7 bases between. This CDR3 is built from 13 residues.

As to this clonotype: A much larger clone differs from this one at a single base, so this may be a read error. The rearrangement joins TRBV7-8 to TRBJ2-7; D may be TRBD2 (5 bases). Per germline, CDR1 SGHVS and CDR2 FQNEAQ. The CDR3 length is 13 residues. Trimming removed 6 bases at V and 9 bases at J, with 18 bases between. The CDR3, as DNA: TGTGCCAGCAGTACGGCGACCGGGGTTTTGCAGTACTTC. It codes for CASSTATGVLQYF. Filled out from reference TRBV7-8 and TRBJ2-7, the complete variable domain reads GAGVSQSPRYKVAKRGQDVALRCDPISGHVSLFWYQQALGQGPEFLTYFQNEAQLDKSGLPSDRFFAERPEGSVSTLKIQRTQQEDSAVYLCASSTATGVLQYFGPGTRLTVT.

This clonotype was picked up many times. The rearrangement links TRBV30 to TRBJ2-1; a possible D gene is TRBD2 (6 bases). The V and J ends lost 5 bases and 4 bases respectively, with 9 bases between them. This CDR3 is built from 12 residues. Germline CDR1 reads GTSNPN; CDR2 reads SVGIG (reference sequence). CDR3 loop: CAWGGVYNEQFF. CDR3 bases: TGTGCCTGGGGCGGGGTATACAATGAGCAGTTCTTC.

A few counts support this clonotype. The chain has TRBV5-1 and TRBJ2-2, with TRBD1 as a possible D gene (7 bases). This CDR3 contains 16 residues. The germline V gene encodes CDR1 SGHRS and CDR2 YFSETQ. V gave up 4 bases and J gave up 5 bases, with 18 bases separating them. In DNA form, the CDR3 reads TGCGCCAGCAGCCCCGGGGCACAGGGGAGGACCGGGGAGCTGTTTTTT. Its translation is CASSPGAQGRTGELFF.

This clonotype appeared many times. The genes are TRBV5-1 and TRBJ1-4; TRBD1 might be the D (6 bases). CDR3 length equals 14 residues. Germline values: CDR1 SGHRS, CDR2 YFSETQ. The ends were cut back, 4 bases at V and 8 bases at J, with 15 bases in the middle. This CDR3 is CASSGAGVNEKLFF. The CDR3 DNA reads as TGCGCCAGCAGCGGTGCAGGGGTAAACGAAAAACTGTTTTTT.

This clonotype showed up just a few times. The junction and the germline gene differ at one end; a read error may be behind it. The chain joins TRBV20-1 to TRBJ1-6; D is ambiguous. The CDR3 consists of 14 residues. In germline, CDR1 is DFQATT, CDR2 SNEGSKA (reference sequence). CDR3 nucleotides: TGCAGTGCCCAGATAGGACGGGAGAATTCACCCCTCAACTTT. Its protein product is CSAQIGRENSPLNF.

This clonotype was counted at least ten times. The chain employs TRBV4-1 and TRBJ2-1; D may correspond to TRBD1 or TRBD2 (5 bases each). Germline V gene lookup returns CDR1 MGHRA and CDR2 YSYEKL. V was cut by 0 bases and J by 8 bases, with 14 bases left in between. This CDR3 is built from 15 residues. CDR3 sequence reads: CASSQEGTNKDEQFF. The CDR3, as DNA: TGCGCCAGCAGCCAAGAGGGGACCAATAAAGATGAGCAGTTCTTC.

The J gene is TRBJ1-1, the V gene TRBV7-9; 9 bases align to TRBD1. V lost 0 bases and J lost 11; bases outside the gene matches: 4. Germline values: CDR1 SEHNR, CDR2 FQNEAQ (reference sequence). CDR3 length: 13 amino acids. The CDR3 here is CASSLAAGTGAFF. CDR3 in DNA: TGTGCCAGCAGCTTAGCGGCCGGGACAGGGGCTTTCTTT. Supplemented by reference TRBV7-9 and TRBJ1-1, the full variable domain reads DTGVSQNPRHKITKRGQNVTFRCDPISEHNRLYWYRQTLGQGPEFLTYFQNEAQLEKSRLLSDRFSAERPKGSFSTLEIQRTEQGDSAMYLCASSLAAGTGAFFGQGTRLTVV.

In this sample, this clonotype turned up a few times. The chain carries TRBV7-6 and TRBJ2-5; D ambiguous. Trimming cost V 5 bases and J 4 bases, with 14 bases left between them. Germline CDR1 is SGHVS and CDR2 is FNYEAQ. CDR3 length equals 14 residues. In nucleotides, the CDR3 is TGTGCCAGCAGCCCGCCCGGCCCCACAGAGACCCAGTACTTC. Translation: CASSPPGPTETQYF.

Many counts were recorded for this clonotype. This rearrangement joins TRBV5-8 to TRBJ2-3, with TRBD1 matching over 7 bases. The V gene end was trimmed by 0 bases and the J gene end by 4 bases; junction bases not matched to a gene: 8. Per germline, CDR1 SGHTS and CDR2 YDEGEE. This CDR3 has 16 residues. The CDR3 nucleotides read TGTGCCAGCAGCTTGGAAACAGGGGCTCCCCCAGATACGCAGTATTTT. The encoded protein is CASSLETGAPPDTQYF.

This clonotype has ten or more counts. The chain carries TRBV15 and TRBJ2-2; D is undetermined. Per germline, CDR1 LNHNV and CDR2 YYDKDF (reference sequence). The CDR3 is 14 amino acids. Deletions cut 0 bases from V and 5 bases from J, with 7 bases between. This chain's CDR3 is CATSRDYGTGELFF. In DNA form, the CDR3 reads TGTGCCACCAGCAGAGATTACGGGACCGGGGAGCTGTTTTTT. Full variable domain (missing parts from reference TRBV15 and TRBJ2-2): DAMVIQNPRYQVTQFGKPVTLSCSQTLNHNVMYWYQQKSSQAPKLLFHYYDKDFNNEADTPDNFQSRRPNTSFCFLDIRSPGLGDTAMYLCATSRDYGTGELFFGEGSRLTVL.

This clonotype was detected ten times or more. The chain uses TRBV5-1 and TRBJ1-2, with 7 bases matching TRBD1. Germline lookup yields CDR1 SGHRS and CDR2 YFSETQ. This CDR3 contains 12 residues. The V gene end was trimmed by 0 bases and the J gene end by 7 bases; junction bases not matched to a gene: 0. For the CDR3, the DNA is TGCGCCAGCAGCTTGGAGGGGGCTGGCTACACCTTC. Translation gives CASSLEGAGYTF.

This clonotype was seen repeatedly, ten times or more. This chain connects TRBV10-3 to TRBJ1-2; D not certain. Germline V CDR1 and CDR2: ENHRY, SYGVKD. The V end was cut by 0 bases, the J end by 0 bases, with 14 bases between. The CDR3 extends over 17 amino acids. The CDR3 here is CAISESIFPRTNYGYTF. DNA for the CDR3: TGTGCCATCAGTGAGTCGATCTTCCCCAGGACTAACTATGGCTACACCTTC.

This clonotype was observed many times. The chain carries TRBV5-1 and TRBJ2-7; a possible D gene is TRBD1 (6 bases). Between the trimmed V and J ends, which lost 0 bases and 2 bases, there was a span of 12 bases. The CDR3 loop spans 15 amino acids. Germline V lookup: CDR1 SGHRS, CDR2 YFSETQ. CDR3 sequence (DNA): TGCGCCAGCAGCTTGGTAGGGGACACGGCCTACGAGCAGTACTTC. Translated, it gives CASSLVGDTAYEQYF.